Below, 20 T cell receptor beta chains from the same sample are listed, as sequenced in a study of control samples from healthy donors and cancer patients. Generated by immunoSEQ multiplex PCR, the TCRdb table keeps only in-frame clones and is missing some. The table includes around 20,000 clones, 85% to 90% detected once. Source material: PBMCs. The receptors here all came from a man aged 55 to 70 with head and neck cancer.

The chain combines TRBV6-5 with TRBJ2-5; no clear D. V was clipped by 5 bases and J by 4 bases, with 17 bases between them. Germline CDR1 is MNHEY and CDR2 is SVGAGI. The CDR3 sequence is 15 residues long. Written as DNA, the CDR3 is TGTGCCAGCAGTACGGAGATAGGAATTATAGAGACCCAGTACTTC. Its protein is CASSTEIGIIETQYF.

J is TRBJ2-3 and V is TRBV2; D is possibly TRBD1 (6 bases). V shed 2 bases and J shed 6 bases, with 15 bases lying between them. Germline assignment: CDR1 SNHLY and CDR2 FYNNEI. The CDR3 spans 15 residues. CDR3 residues: CASSEIGQGLDTQYF. The CDR3 nucleotides are TGTGCCAGCAGTGAAATCGGGCAGGGGTTGGATACGCAGTATTTT.

The chain combines TRBV4-1 with TRBJ1-6; D unclear. CDR1 MGHRA and CDR2 YSYEKL come from the germline V gene. V lost 2 bases and J lost 5, with 10 bases in between. The CDR3 is made up of 15 amino acids. The CDR3 nucleotides read TGCGCCAGCAGCCAATCCGTCCCTAATAATTCACCCCTCCACTTT. Encoded protein: CASSQSVPNNSPLHF.

The V gene is TRBV19, the J gene TRBJ1-1, with a weak D call TRBD1 (5 bases). V was clipped by 7 bases and J by 1 base, with 7 bases between them. Germline V lookup: CDR1 LNHDA, CDR2 SQIVND (reference sequence). This CDR3 has 12 residues. CDR3 protein: CASKDRNTEAFF. CDR3 sequence (DNA): TGTGCCAGTAAAGACAGGAACACTGAAGCTTTCTTT. Combining the CDR3 with reference TRBV19 and TRBJ1-1 gives the whole variable domain DGGITQSPKYLFRKEGQNVTLSCEQNLNHDAMYWYRQDPGQGLRLIYYSQIVNDFQKGDIAEGYSVSREKKESFPLTVTSAQKNPTAFYLCASKDRNTEAFFGQGTRLTVV.

The rearrangement joins TRBV6-8 to TRBJ1-1; D gene ambiguous. The CDR3 spans 11 residues. Germline V lookup: CDR1 MNHGY, CDR2 SAAAGT. Trimming took 8 bases from V and 11 from J, leaving 15 bases between them. The CDR3 nucleotides read TGTGCCAGCTATAGTCTCGCGCAGGCTTTCTTT. This gives the protein CASYSLAQAFF.

The chain recombines TRBV7-8 with TRBJ2-1; 8 bases agree with TRBD2. The germline V gene encodes CDR1 SGHVS and CDR2 FQNEAQ. The V segment lost 5 bases and the J segment 7 bases; nucleotides outside the gene matches: 7. This CDR3 comprises 14 residues. The DNA for the CDR3 is TGTGCCAGCAGCCCAGGGGCTAGCGGGAATGAGCAGTTCTTC. Translated: CASSPGASGNEQFF.

This clone has just a few counts. The chain uses TRBV19 and TRBJ2-1; TRBD2 matches 14 bases. CDR1 LNHDA and CDR2 SQIVND come from the germline V gene (reference sequence). The length of the CDR3 is 15 residues. V was pared by 6 bases and J by 8 bases, with 6 bases of the junction left unmatched. The CDR3 region is CASRPGTSGSHEQFF. CDR3 nucleotides: TGTGCCAGTAGGCCCGGGACTAGCGGGAGCCATGAGCAGTTCTTC.

The CDR3 sequence: CASSEEKGTSGTYEQYF. The CDR3, as DNA: TGTGCCAGCAGTGAAGAAAAAGGAACTAGCGGGACCTACGAGCAGTACTTC. V usage is TRBV6-1 and J usage is TRBJ2-7, with TRBD2 matching 10 bases. V gave up 1 base and J gave up 2 bases; unmatched junction bases: 8. Germline V gene sequence: CDR1 MNHNS, CDR2 SASEGT. The CDR3 is made up of 17 amino acids.

The J gene is TRBJ2-3, the V gene TRBV10-3; TRBD1 matches at 7 bases. Germline V lookup: CDR1 ENHRY, CDR2 SYGVKD. Trimming cost V 2 bases and J 2 bases; bases outside gene matches: 4. The CDR3 totals 15 residues. As DNA, the CDR3 is TGTGCCATCAGTGAGGGGACAGCTTCCACAGATACGCAGTATTTT. Protein sequence: CAISEGTASTDTQYF.

The CDR3 DNA is TGTGCCAGCAGTGAATTAACGGACTATGGCTACACCTTC. This gives the protein CASSELTDYGYTF. The rearrangement uses TRBV6-1 and TRBJ1-2; no clear D. The CDR3 spans 13 residues. Germline V CDR1 and CDR2: MNHNS, SASEGT. V dropped 2 bases and J dropped 3 bases, with 7 bases sitting between them.

The rearrangement joins TRBV7-6 to TRBJ1-6; 8 bases agree with TRBD1. The CDR3 extends over 14 amino acids. CDR1 and CDR2 from the germline V gene are SGHVS and FNYEAQ. Trimming cost V 1 base and J 10 bases; bases outside gene matches: 3. The CDR3 is CASSLGQGSSPLHF. DNA of the CDR3: TGTGCCAGCAGCTTAGGACAGGGGAGCTCACCCCTCCACTTT.

Only one count was recorded for this clone. The V call is TRBV15, the J call TRBJ1-6; TRBD1 is a possible D gene (5 bases). The germline V gene has CDR1 LNHNV and CDR2 YYDKDF (reference sequence). With 0 bases removed from V and 4 bases from J, the gap between germline ends came to 7 bases. The CDR3 spans 15 residues. The CDR3 sequence is CATSRETGYNSPLHF. The CDR3 DNA reads TGTGCCACCAGCAGAGAAACAGGTTATAATTCACCCCTCCACTTT.

The genes are TRBV2 and TRBJ1-5; TRBD1 matches 9 bases. Germline V gene data show CDR1 as SNHLY and CDR2 as FYNNEI. The CDR3 runs to 13 residues. V was pared by 6 bases and J by 7 bases, with 4 bases of the junction left unmatched. This chain's CDR3 is CASSGTGLQPQHF. The CDR3 nucleotides are TGTGCCAGCAGCGGGACAGGGCTACAGCCCCAGCATTTT.

V gene TRBV6-1 combines with J gene TRBJ2-1; D not certain. Trimming removed 0 bases at V and 3 bases at J, with 3 bases between. Germline CDR1 MNHNS, CDR2 SASEGT. This CDR3 is 13 amino acids long. The CDR3 DNA sequence: TGTGCCAGCAGTGAAGCAGGCTACAATGAGCAGTTCTTC. Amino acid sequence: CASSEAGYNEQFF.

The chain couples TRBV6-5 to TRBJ2-7; the D is unclear. The ends were cut back, 7 bases at V and 6 bases at J, with 22 bases in the middle. The CDR3 spans 15 residues. Looked up from germline, CDR1 is MNHEY and CDR2 is SVGAGI. The CDR3: CASTDQDGGSREQYF. The CDR3 DNA sequence: TGTGCCAGCACCGACCAGGACGGTGGTTCCCGCGAGCAGTACTTC.

The chain is built from TRBV7-8 and TRBJ2-7, with D possibly TRBD1 on 6 matching bases. Germline CDR1 SGHVS, CDR2 FQNEAQ. The CDR3 has 14 residues. Trimming shortened V by 2 bases and J by 2 bases, and 10 bases separated the two germline ends. CDR3 in amino acids: CASSLPRGAYEQYF. In DNA form, the CDR3 reads TGTGCCAGCAGCTTACCCAGGGGCGCCTACGAGCAGTACTTC.

The chain carries TRBV11-2 and TRBJ2-1; the match to TRBD2 covers 8 bases. V dropped 5 bases and J dropped 9; count of bases not matched to a gene: 12. Per germline, CDR1 SGHAT and CDR2 FQNNGV. This CDR3 is built from 15 residues. The CDR3 region has the DNA TGTGCCAGCAGCCTCGGGGGGGGGACAATAAGTGAGCAGTTCTTC. Amino acids: CASSLGGGTISEQFF.

V is TRBV4-1 and J is TRBJ2-7; a weak D match, TRBD1 (7 bases). CDR3 length equals 16 residues. Per germline, CDR1 MGHRA and CDR2 YSYEKL. Trimming cost V 1 base and J 2 bases, with 15 bases left between them. The CDR3 DNA is TGCGCCAGCAGCCAAGGTCCGGCAGGGGGGACCTACGAGCAGTACTTC. It codes for CASSQGPAGGTYEQYF.

This clone was observed a single time. This chain links TRBV10-3 with TRBJ1-1; TRBD1 might be the D (6 bases). Looked up from germline, CDR1 is ENHRY and CDR2 is SYGVKD. The CDR3 sequence is 16 residues long. Between the trimmed V and J ends, which lost 0 bases and 0 bases, there was a span of 11 bases. As DNA, the CDR3 is TGTGCCATCAGTGAGTCGATTGGGACACTGAACACTGAAGCTTTCTTT. Translation: CAISESIGTLNTEAFF.

The chain employs TRBV18 and TRBJ1-6; weak D call: TRBD1 (6 bases). CDR1 is KGHSH and CDR2 is LQKENI in the germline V gene. V dropped 3 bases and J dropped 8 bases, with 8 bases sitting between them. The CDR3 runs 13 residues. CDR3 DNA: TGTGCCAGCTCACCTAACAGGGATTCACCCCTCCACTTT. Translating it yields CASSPNRDSPLHF.